A single sample gave rise to the 7 T cell receptor beta chains below, sequenced in a study of shared clonotypes between healthy human individuals. Measured with immunoSEQ multiplex PCR; TCRdb has only the in-frame clones, and not every one. Among 2 million to 2.5 million clones listed, about 95% were seen once. Positively selected for CCR7, the CD45RO-negative cells used as naive CD8 cells excluded terminally differentiated effector memory CD45RA+ cells. Sequencing was done on a sample of naive CD8+ T cells sorted from blood. These receptors originate from a man aged 18 to 35 in good health.

This clone was counted only a few times. CDR3 protein: CASSQRTESAYEQYF. The CDR3 DNA reads as TGCGCCAGCAGCCAGAGGACAGAGAGCGCCTACGAGCAGTACTTC. The gene calls are TRBV4-1 and TRBJ2-7; tentatively, D is TRBD1 (6 bases). This CDR3 spans 15 amino acids. Per germline, CDR1 MGHRA and CDR2 YSYEKL. Trimming removed 3 bases at V and 2 bases at J, with 14 bases between.

This chain links TRBV7-6 with TRBJ2-7; D gene uncertain. Germline CDR1 is SGHVS and CDR2 is FNYEAQ. There are 13 residues in the CDR3. The V gene lost 1 base and the J gene lost 6 bases, with 10 bases spanning the gap. The DNA for the CDR3 is TGTGCCAGCAGCTTAGTTGAGCAGTCCGAGCAGTACTTC. It specifies CASSLVEQSEQYF.

The chain couples TRBV11-2 to TRBJ2-7, with 8 bases identical to TRBD2. J was trimmed by 5 bases and V by 2 bases; bases with no gene match: 8. The CDR3 sequence is 15 residues long. CDR1 SGHAT and CDR2 FQNNGV come from the germline V gene. CDR3 region: CASSLKVGLVDEQYF. CDR3 in DNA: TGTGCCAGCAGCTTAAAAGTGGGACTAGTTGACGAGCAGTACTTC.

The chain has TRBV7-2 and TRBJ2-7, with 10 bases that match TRBD2. Germline CDR1 SGHTA, CDR2 FQGNSA. The CDR3 spans 15 residues. J gave up 9 bases and V 1 base, and 9 bases lay outside the gene matches. CDR3 amino acids: CASSLVLAGETRQYF. The CDR3 DNA is TGTGCCAGCAGCTTAGTTCTAGCGGGGGAAACCCGGCAGTACTTC.

In regard to this clone: This same CDR3 is encoded by further DNA sequences in the sample. The rearrangement links TRBV20-1 to TRBJ2-7, with D unclear. Deletions cut 1 base from V and 3 bases from J, with 4 bases between. This CDR3 contains 11 residues. CDR1 and CDR2 (germline): DFQATT, SNEGSKA (reference sequence). The CDR3, as DNA: TGCAGTGCTAGAGTGATCTACGAGCAGTACTTC. It specifies CSARVIYEQYF.

The rearrangement uses TRBV28 and TRBJ2-5; 7 nucleotides align to TRBD1. Germline V gene sequence: CDR1 MDHEN, CDR2 SYDVKM. The length of the CDR3 is 14 residues. V gave up 5 bases and J gave up 5 bases; unmatched junction bases: 8. CDR3 amino acids: CASSQTGSGETQYF. Here the CDR3 DNA reads TGTGCCAGCAGTCAGACAGGGAGTGGGGAGACCCAGTACTTC. The full variable domain, in which reference TRBV28 and TRBJ2-5 provide the parts outside the CDR3, is DVKVTQSSRYLVKRTGEKVFLECVQDMDHENMFWYRQDPGLGLRLIYFSYDVKMKEKGDIPEGYSVSREKKERFSLILESASTNQTSMYLCASSQTGSGETQYFGPGTRLLVL.

The rearrangement links TRBV4-1 to TRBJ2-7, with 7 bases matching TRBD2. This CDR3 contains 15 residues. The V gene's germline CDR1 is MGHRA and CDR2 YSYEKL. V lost 0 bases, J lost 3 bases, and 5 bases stayed unmatched. The CDR3 DNA follows: TGCGCCAGCAGCCAAGACGGACTAGAAGACTACGAGCAGTACTTC. This codes for CASSQDGLEDYEQYF.